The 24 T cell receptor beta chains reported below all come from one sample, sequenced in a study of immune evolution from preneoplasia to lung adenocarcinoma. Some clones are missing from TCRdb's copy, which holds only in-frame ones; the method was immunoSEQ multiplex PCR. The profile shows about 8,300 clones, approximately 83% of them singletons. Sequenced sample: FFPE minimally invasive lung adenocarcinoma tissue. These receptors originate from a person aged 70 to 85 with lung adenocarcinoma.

CDR3 residues: CASSVGDAETTEAFF. In DNA form, the CDR3 reads TGTGCCAGCAGCGTGGGGGATGCGGAAACCACTGAAGCTTTCTTT. The chain has TRBV9 and TRBJ1-1; weak D call: TRBD1 (5 bases). The germline V gene has CDR1 SGDLS and CDR2 YYNGEE. The V end lost 2 bases, the J end lost 4 bases, and 15 bases lay between the germline ends. This CDR3 has 15 amino acids. Drawing the rest from reference TRBV9 and TRBJ1-1, the complete variable domain is DSGVTQTPKHLITATGQRVTLRCSPRSGDLSVYWYQQSLDQGLQFLIQYYNGEERAKGNILERFSAQQFPDLHSELNLSSLELGDSALYFCASSVGDAETTEAFFGQGTRLTVV.

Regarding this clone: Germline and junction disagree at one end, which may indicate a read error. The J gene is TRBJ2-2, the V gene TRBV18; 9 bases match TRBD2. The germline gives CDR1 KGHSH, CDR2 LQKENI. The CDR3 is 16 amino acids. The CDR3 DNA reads TGTGCCAGCTTACCACCCGGACTAGCGAGCACCGGGGAGCTGTTTTTT. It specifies CASLPPGLASTGELFF.

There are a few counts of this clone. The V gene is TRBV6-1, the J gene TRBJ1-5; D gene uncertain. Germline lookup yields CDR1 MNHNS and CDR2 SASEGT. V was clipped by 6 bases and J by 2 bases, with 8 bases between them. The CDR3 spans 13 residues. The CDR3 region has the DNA TGTGCCAGCAGCACGGTTGGCAATCAGCCCCAGCATTTT. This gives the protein CASSTVGNQPQHF.

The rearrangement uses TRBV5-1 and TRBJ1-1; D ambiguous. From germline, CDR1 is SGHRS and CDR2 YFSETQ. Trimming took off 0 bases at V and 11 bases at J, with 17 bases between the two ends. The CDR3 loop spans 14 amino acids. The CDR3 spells CASSLDGPKMTAFF. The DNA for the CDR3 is TGCGCCAGCAGCTTGGACGGACCCAAGATGACCGCTTTCTTT. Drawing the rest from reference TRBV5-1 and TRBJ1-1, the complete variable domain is KAGVTQTPRYLIKTRGQQVTLSCSPISGHRSVSWYQQTPGQGLQFLFEYFSETQRNKGNFPGRFSGRQFSNSRSEMNVSTLELGDSALYLCASSLDGPKMTAFFGQGTRLTVV.

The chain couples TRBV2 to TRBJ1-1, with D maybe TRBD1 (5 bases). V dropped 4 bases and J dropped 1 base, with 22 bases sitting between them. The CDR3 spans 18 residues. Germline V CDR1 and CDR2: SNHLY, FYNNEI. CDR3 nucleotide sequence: TGTGCCAGCAGTGCCCCTGGGGCATGGAGAGAACCGAACACTGAAGCTTTCTTT. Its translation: CASSAPGAWREPNTEAFF.

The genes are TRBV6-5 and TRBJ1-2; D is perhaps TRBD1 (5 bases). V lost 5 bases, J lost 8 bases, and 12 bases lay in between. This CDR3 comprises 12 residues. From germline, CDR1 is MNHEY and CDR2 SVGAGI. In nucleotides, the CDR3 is TGTGCCAGCAGTCGCGACAGACGCGGCTACACCTTC. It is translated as CASSRDRRGYTF.

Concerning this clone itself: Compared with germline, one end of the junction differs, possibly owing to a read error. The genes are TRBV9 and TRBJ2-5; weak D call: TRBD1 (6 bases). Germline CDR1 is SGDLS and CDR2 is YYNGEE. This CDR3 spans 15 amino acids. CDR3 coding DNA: TGTGCCAGCAGCGTAGAGGGGGACCCAGGAGAGATCCAGTACTTC. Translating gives CASSVEGDPGEIQYF.

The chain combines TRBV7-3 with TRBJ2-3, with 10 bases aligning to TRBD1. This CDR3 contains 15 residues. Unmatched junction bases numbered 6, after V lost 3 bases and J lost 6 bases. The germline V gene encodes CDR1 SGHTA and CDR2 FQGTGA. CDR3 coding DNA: TGTGCCAGCAGCTTGACCGGGACAGGGGAGGATACGCAGTATTTT. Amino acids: CASSLTGTGEDTQYF. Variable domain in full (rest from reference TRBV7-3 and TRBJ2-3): GAGVSQTPSNKVTEKGKYVELRCDPISGHTALYWYRQSLGQGPEFLIYFQGTGAADDSGLPNDRFFAVRPEGSVSTLKIQRTERGDSAVYLCASSLTGTGEDTQYFGPGTRLTVL.

The CDR3 DNA reads TGTGCCAGCTCATCCCAGGGGGCCGGGAACGAGCAGTACTTC. Its protein is CASSSQGAGNEQYF. The chain links TRBV18 to TRBJ2-7; 8 bases fit TRBD1. The V gene's germline CDR1 is KGHSH and CDR2 LQKENI. The CDR3 is made up of 14 amino acids. V was clipped by 5 bases and J by 5 bases; unmatched bases: 8.

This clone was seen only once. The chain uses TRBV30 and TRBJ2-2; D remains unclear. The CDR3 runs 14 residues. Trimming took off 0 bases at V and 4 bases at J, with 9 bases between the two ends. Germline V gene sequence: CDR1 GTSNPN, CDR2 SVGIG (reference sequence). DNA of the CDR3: TGTGCCTGGAGTGTAGGGCACGGCACCGGGGAGCTGTTTTTT. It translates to CAWSVGHGTGELFF.

The CDR3 DNA reads as TGTGCCAGCAGCTTAGCGGGGGTTTCCTACGAGCAGTACTTC. This sequence encodes CASSLAGVSYEQYF. The genes are TRBV7-9 and TRBJ2-7; the D call may be TRBD1 or TRBD2 (5 bases each). CDR1 and CDR2 from the germline V gene are SEHNR and FQNEAQ (reference sequence). This CDR3 spans 14 amino acids. V gave up 0 bases and J gave up 1 base, with 7 bases separating them.

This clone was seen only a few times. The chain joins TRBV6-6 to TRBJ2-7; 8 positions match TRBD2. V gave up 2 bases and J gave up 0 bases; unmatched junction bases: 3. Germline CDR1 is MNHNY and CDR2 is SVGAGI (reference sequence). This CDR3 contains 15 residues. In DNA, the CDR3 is TGTGCCAGCAGTTACATAGCGGGGAGCTCCTACGAGCAGTACTTC. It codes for CASSYIAGSSYEQYF.

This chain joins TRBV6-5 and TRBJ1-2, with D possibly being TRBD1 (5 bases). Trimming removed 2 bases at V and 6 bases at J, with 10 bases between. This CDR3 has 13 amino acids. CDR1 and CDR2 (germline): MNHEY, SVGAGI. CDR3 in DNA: TGTGCCAGCAGTTACCTCCAGGGTCATGGCTACACCTTC. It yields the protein CASSYLQGHGYTF.

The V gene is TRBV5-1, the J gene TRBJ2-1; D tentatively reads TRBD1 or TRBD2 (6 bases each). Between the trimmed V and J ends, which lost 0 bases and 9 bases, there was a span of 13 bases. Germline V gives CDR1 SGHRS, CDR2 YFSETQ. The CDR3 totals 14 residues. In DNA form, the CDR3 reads TGCGCCAGCAGCTTGGCGGGGGCCCTCGGTGAGCAGTTCTTC. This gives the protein CASSLAGALGEQFF.

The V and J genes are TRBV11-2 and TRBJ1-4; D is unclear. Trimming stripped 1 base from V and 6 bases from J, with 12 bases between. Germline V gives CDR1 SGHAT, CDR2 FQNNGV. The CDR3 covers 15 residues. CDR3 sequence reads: CASSLVGWADEKLFF. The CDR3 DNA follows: TGTGCCAGCAGCTTAGTGGGTTGGGCGGATGAAAAACTGTTTTTT.

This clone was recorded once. The CDR3 spells CASRTSTGELFF. In nucleotides, the CDR3 is TGTGCCAGCAGAACTAGCACCGGGGAGCTGTTTTTT. The chain has TRBV28 and TRBJ2-2, with D perhaps matching TRBD2 (5 bases). There are 12 residues in the CDR3. Trimming pared 6 bases from V and 4 bases from J, leaving 6 bases between. CDR1 and CDR2 from the germline V gene are MDHEN and SYDVKM.

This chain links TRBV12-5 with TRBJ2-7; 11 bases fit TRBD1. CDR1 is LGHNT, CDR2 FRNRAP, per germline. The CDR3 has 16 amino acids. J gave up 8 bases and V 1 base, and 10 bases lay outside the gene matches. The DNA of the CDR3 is TGTGCTAGTGGTTTGGCGTCCGGGACAGGGGGAATGAAGCAGTACTTC. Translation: CASGLASGTGGMKQYF.

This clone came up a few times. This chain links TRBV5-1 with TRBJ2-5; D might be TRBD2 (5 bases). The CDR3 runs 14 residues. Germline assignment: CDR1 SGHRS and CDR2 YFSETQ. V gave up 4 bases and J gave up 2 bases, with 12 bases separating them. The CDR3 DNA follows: TGCGCCAGCAGCGGAGACGGGAAACAAGAGACCCAGTACTTC. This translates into CASSGDGKQETQYF. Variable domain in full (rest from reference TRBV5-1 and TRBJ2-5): KAGVTQTPRYLIKTRGQQVTLSCSPISGHRSVSWYQQTPGQGLQFLFEYFSETQRNKGNFPGRFSGRQFSNSRSEMNVSTLELGDSALYLCASSGDGKQETQYFGPGTRLLVL.

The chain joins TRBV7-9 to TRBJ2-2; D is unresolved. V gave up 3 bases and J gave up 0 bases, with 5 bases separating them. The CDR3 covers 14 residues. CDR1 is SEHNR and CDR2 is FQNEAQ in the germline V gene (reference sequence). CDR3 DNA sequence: TGTGCCAGCAGCTTTCAGGCGAACACCGGGGAGCTGTTTTTT. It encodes CASSFQANTGELFF.

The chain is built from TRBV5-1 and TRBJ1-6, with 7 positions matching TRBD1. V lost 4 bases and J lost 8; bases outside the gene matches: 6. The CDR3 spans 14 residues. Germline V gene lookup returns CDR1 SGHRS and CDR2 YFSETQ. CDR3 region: CASSPGDSYSPLHF. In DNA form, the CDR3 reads TGCGCCAGCAGCCCCGGGGACAGCTATTCACCCCTCCACTTT.

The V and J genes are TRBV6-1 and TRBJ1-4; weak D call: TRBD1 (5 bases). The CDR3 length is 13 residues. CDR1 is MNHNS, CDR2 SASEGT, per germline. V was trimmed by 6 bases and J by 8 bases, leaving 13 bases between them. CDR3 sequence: CASRAGFEEKLFF. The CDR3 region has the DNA TGTGCCAGCAGAGCAGGGTTCGAAGAAAAACTGTTTTTT.

CDR3 sequence (DNA): TGCGCCAGCAGCTTGTATGGTTCATATAATTCACCCCTCCACTTT. This translates into CASSLYGSYNSPLHF. The chain employs TRBV5-1 and TRBJ1-6, with no clear D. The germline V and J ends were trimmed by 1 base and 4 bases, with 9 bases remaining between them. Germline CDR1 is SGHRS and CDR2 is YFSETQ. CDR3 size: 15 residues.

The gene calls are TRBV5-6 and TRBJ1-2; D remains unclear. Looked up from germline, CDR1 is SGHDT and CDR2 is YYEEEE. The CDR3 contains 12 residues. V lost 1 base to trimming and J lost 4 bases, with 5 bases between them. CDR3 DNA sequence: TGTGCCAGCAGCTTGTTAGGCTATGGCTACACCTTC. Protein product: CASSLLGYGYTF. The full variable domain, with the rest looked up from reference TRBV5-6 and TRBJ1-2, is DAGVTQSPTHLIKTRGQQVTLRCSPKSGHDTVSWYQQALGQGPQFIFQYYEEEERQRGNFPDRFSGHQFPNYSSELNVNALLLGDSALYLCASSLLGYGYTFGSGTRLTVV.

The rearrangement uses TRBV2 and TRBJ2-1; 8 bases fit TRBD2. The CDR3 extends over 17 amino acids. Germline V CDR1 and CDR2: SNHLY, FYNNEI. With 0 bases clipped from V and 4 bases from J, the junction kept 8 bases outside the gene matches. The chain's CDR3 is CASSEAFGLAMYNEQFF. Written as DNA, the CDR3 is TGTGCCAGCAGTGAAGCTTTTGGACTAGCAATGTACAATGAGCAGTTCTTC.